One TCR beta chain is described in this entry. No antigen is known for it. The data were taken from a study of T-cell reconstitution after alpha-beta-depleted transplantation in children. Germline CDR1 MNHNS, CDR2 SASEGT. Losses at the gene ends were 2 bases for V and 8 bases for J; bases not matched to a gene: 4. The CDR3 runs 15 residues. Study results and limitations: T-cell counts and diversity at one year following transplant were attributed mainly to newly produced T cells.

The TCRbeta library incorporated unique molecular identifiers. Each CDR3 protein gets one entry after TCRdb re-called the PCR reads with MiXCR. Of a few hundred thousand distinct CDR3 sequences in the sample, 25% to 30% are singletons; the top ten hold 30% to 40%. Sequenced material: PBMCs, taken before TCRalphabeta/CD19-depleted stem cell transplant. The sequence derives from a boy under three years old with Wiskott-Aldrich syndrome, due to receive a stem cell transplant. The gene calls are TRBV6-1 and TRBJ2-1, with TRBD1 matching 12 bases. CDR3 sequence (DNA): TGTGCCAGCAGTGAATGGGACAGGGGGCAATATGAGCAGTTCTTC. Protein product: CASSEWDRGQYEQFF.